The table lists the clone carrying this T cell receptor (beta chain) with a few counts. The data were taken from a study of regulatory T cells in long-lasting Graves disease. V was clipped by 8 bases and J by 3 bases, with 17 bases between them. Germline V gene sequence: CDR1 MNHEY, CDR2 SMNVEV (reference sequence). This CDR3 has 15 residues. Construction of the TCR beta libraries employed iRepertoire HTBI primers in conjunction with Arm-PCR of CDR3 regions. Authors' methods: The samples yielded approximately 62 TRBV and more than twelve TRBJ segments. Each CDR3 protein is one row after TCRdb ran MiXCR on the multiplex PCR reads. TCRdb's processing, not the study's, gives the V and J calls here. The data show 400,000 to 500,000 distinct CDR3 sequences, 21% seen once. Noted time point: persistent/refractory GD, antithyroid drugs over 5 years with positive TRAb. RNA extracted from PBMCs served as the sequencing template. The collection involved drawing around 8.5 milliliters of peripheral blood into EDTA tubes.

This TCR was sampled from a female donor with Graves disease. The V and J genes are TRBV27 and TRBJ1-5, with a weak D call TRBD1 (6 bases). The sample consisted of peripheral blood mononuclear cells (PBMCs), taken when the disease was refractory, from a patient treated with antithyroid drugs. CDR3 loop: CASGGGGEINQPQHF. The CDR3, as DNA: TGTGCCAGCGGGGGCGGTGGGGAGATCAATCAGCCCCAGCATTTT.